The clone carrying this T cell receptor (beta chain) was recorded a few times. Its antigen is unknown. V lost 4 bases to trimming and J lost 5 bases; unmatched junction nucleotides: 14. The germline V gene has CDR1 KGHSH and CDR2 LQKENI. This CDR3 comprises 19 residues. This record comes from a study of blood T cells in healthy people across ages. Overall study findings and caveats: In older individuals, TCR beta diversity per million T cells was lower, falling roughly linearly with age.

Together with a sample-barcoded 5' primer, a J-beta primer mix was included in a second PCR lasting roughly 6 to 12 cycles. TCRdb called the 5' RACE reads again in MiXCR, with one record for every CDR3 protein. The sample comprises 500,000 to 550,000 distinct CDR3 sequences, 20% to 30% of which are singletons, and roughly 9.4% rests with the top ten. These data were also reused for a study on T cells of mothers and their children.

The V call is TRBV18, the J call TRBJ2-3, with 14 bases fitting TRBD2. This TCR was sampled from a boy between 10 and 17 years old in good health. Input material: blood. The DNA of the CDR3 is TGTGCCAGCTCACTACGGACTAGCGGGGGGCTCTCAGCAAGAGATACGCAGTATTTT. It encodes CASSLRTSGGLSARDTQYF.